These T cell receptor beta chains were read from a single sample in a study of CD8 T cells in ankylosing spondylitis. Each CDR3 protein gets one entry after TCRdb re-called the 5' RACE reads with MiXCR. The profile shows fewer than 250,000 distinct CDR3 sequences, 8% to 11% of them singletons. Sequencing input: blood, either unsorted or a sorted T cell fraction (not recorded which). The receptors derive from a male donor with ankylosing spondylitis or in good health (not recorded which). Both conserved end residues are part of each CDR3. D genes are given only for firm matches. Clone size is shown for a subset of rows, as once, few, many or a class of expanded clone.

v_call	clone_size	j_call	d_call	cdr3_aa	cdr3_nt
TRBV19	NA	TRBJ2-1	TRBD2	CASSIGRGANEQFF	TGTGCCAGTAGTATAGGGCGGGGGGCTAATGAGCAGTTCTTC
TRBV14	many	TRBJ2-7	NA	CASSQVGQAEQYF	TGTGCCAGCAGCCAAGTCGGACAAGCCGAGCAGTACTTC
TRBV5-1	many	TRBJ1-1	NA	CASSLEYSDPEAFF	TGCGCCAGCAGCTTGGAATACAGTGACCCAGAAGCTTTCTTT
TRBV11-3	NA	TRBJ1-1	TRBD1	CASSFYGQGDTEAFF	TGTGCCAGCAGCTTCTATGGACAGGGCGACACTGAAGCTTTCTTT
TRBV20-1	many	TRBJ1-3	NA	CSARAAASGNTIYF	TGCAGTGCTCGGGCCGCCGCCTCTGGAAACACCATATATTTT
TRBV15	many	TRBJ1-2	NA	CATSWVGGGYTF	TGTGCCACCAGCTGGGTGGGAGGTGGCTACACCTTC
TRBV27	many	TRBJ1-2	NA	CASSSRDFSYGYTF	TGTGCCAGCAGTTCACGGGACTTCAGTTATGGCTACACCTTC
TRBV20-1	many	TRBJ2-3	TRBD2	CSAGGGGGRYTDTQYF	TGCAGTGCTGGGGGTGGGGGGGGACGCTATACAGATACGCAGTATTTT
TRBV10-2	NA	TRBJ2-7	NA	CASSESRAGEQYF	TGCGCCAGCAGTGAGTCGAGGGCGGGCGAGCAGTACTTC
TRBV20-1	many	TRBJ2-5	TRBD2	CSARLAGRETQYF	TGCAGTGCTCGACTAGCGGGAAGAGAGACCCAGTACTTC
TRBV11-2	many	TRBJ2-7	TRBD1	CASSLKTGGSDEQYF	TGTGCCAGCAGCTTAAAGACAGGGGGGAGCGACGAGCAGTACTTC
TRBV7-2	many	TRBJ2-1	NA	CASSFGTPYNEQFF	TGTGCCAGCAGCTTCGGGACTCCTTACAATGAGCAGTTCTTC
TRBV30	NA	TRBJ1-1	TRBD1	CAWSGTGRRTEAFF	TGTGCCTGGAGTGGGACAGGGAGACGGACTGAAGCTTTCTTT
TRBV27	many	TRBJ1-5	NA	CASSYAVGSNQPQHF	TGTGCCAGCAGTTACGCGGTGGGAAGCAATCAGCCCCAGCATTTT
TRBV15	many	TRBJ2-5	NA	CATSSGVERQPQETQYF	TGTGCCACCAGCAGTGGAGTGGAGCGACAGCCTCAAGAGACCCAGTACTTC
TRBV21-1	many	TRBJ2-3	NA	CASSYGLAGVRAGTDTQYF	TGTGCCAGCAGCTACGGACTAGCGGGAGTGAGGGCCGGCACAGATACGCAGTATTTT
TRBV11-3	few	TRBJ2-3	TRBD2	CASSLRGSGGQGDTQYF	TGTGCCAGCAGCTTACGGGGTAGCGGGGGGCAAGGGGATACGCAGTATTTT
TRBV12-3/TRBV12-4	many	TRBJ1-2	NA	CASSGTLNYGYTF	TGTGCCAGCAGCGGGACACTTAACTATGGCTACACCTTC
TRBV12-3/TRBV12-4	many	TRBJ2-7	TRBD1	CASSLSQGQTYEQYF	TGTGCCAGCAGTTTGTCACAGGGGCAAACCTACGAGCAGTACTTC
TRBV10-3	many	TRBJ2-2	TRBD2	CAISSSGPNTGELFF	TGTGCCATCAGCTCTAGCGGCCCGAACACCGGGGAGCTGTTTTTT
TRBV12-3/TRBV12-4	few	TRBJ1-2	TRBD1	CAISTGLGYTF	TGTGCCATCTCGACAGGGCTAGGCTACACCTTC
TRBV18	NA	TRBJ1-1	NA	CASSPPQGLNTEAFF	TGTGCCAGCTCACCACCGCAGGGACTGAACACTGAAGCTTTCTTT
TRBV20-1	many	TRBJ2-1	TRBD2	CSVRSPAGTSGRAEQFF	TGCAGTGTTAGATCCCCCGCCGGGACTAGCGGGAGGGCCGAGCAGTTCTTC
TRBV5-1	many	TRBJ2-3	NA	CASSSSGDTDTQYF	TGCGCCAGCAGCTCATCGGGAGACACAGATACGCAGTATTTT
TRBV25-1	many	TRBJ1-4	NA	CASRRTGDNEKLFF	TGTGCCAGCAGGAGAACAGGAGATAATGAAAAACTGTTTTTT
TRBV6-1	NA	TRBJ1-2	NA	CASSTPPYGYTF	TGTGCCAGCAGTACCCCTCCCTATGGCTACACCTTC
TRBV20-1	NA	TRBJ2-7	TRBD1	CSALRDSYSSYEQYF	TGCAGTGCTCTCCGGGACAGCTATTCCTCCTACGAGCAGTACTTC
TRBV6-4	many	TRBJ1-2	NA	CASSRGNYGYTF	TGTGCCAGCAGTCGGGGGAACTATGGCTACACCTTC